These 21 T cell receptor beta chains share one sample of origin, sequenced in a study of CD8+ T cells in alopecia areata. Sample treatment: oral pan-JAK inhibitor, 5-10 mg twice daily. RNA extraction was followed by reverse transcription into cDNA, which acted as the sequencing template. Assay: immunoSEQ multiplex PCR; the TCRdb copy retains only in-frame clones and omits some. The sample holds roughly 220,000 clones, roughly two fifths seen once. Sequenced material: CD4+ T cells sorted from blood, taken between weeks 30 and 35, from a patient treated with tofacitinib. The receptors come from a human donor with alopecia areata.

In its sample, this clone was seen a few times. The J gene is TRBJ1-4, the V gene TRBV7-2, with D perhaps matching TRBD1 (5 bases). The V and J ends lost 5 bases and 10 bases respectively, with 17 bases between them. This CDR3 is built from 14 residues. The germline V gene encodes CDR1 SGHTA and CDR2 FQGNSA. CDR3: CASSRTGTGTKLFF. The CDR3 nucleotides read TGTGCCAGCAGCCGCACCGGGACCGGGACAAAACTGTTTTTT.

A remark on this clone: Other nucleotide sequences in the sample specify the same CDR3. J is TRBJ1-1 and V is TRBV6-5, with no clear D. Trimming took 0 bases from V and 1 from J, leaving 3 bases between them. Germline V CDR1 and CDR2: MNHEY, SVGAGI. This CDR3 has 13 amino acids. Here the CDR3 reads CASSYSRNTEAFF. The CDR3, as DNA: TGTGCCAGCAGTTACTCAAGGAACACTGAAGCTTTCTTT.

The chain has TRBV6-5 and TRBJ2-5; D gene uncertain. The germline gives CDR1 MNHEY, CDR2 SVGAGI. CDR3 size: 13 residues. The V end lost 5 bases, the J end lost 2 bases, and 9 bases lay between the germline ends. CDR3 sequence: CASSARIQETQYF. DNA for the CDR3: TGTGCCAGCAGTGCCAGGATTCAAGAGACCCAGTACTTC.

The table lists this clone with a few counts. The chain has TRBV5-1 and TRBJ2-3; no clear D. Trimming pared 0 bases from V and 6 bases from J, leaving 14 bases between. This CDR3 has 15 amino acids. The germline V gene has CDR1 SGHRS and CDR2 YFSETQ. The CDR3 nucleotides are TGCGCCAGCAGCTTGGGGCCAGCAGCGATGGATACGCAGTATTTT. Protein sequence: CASSLGPAAMDTQYF.

CDR3 protein: CASSEGTPGGYYEQYF. CDR3 DNA sequence: TGTGCCAGCAGTGAAGGTACCCCAGGGGGTTACTACGAGCAGTACTTC. The gene calls are TRBV25-1 and TRBJ2-7; 7 nucleotides agree with TRBD1. The V gene end was trimmed by 2 bases and the J gene end by 3 bases; junction bases not matched to a gene: 10. The germline V gene encodes CDR1 MGHDK and CDR2 SYGVNS. CDR3 length: 16 amino acids.

This clone was observed once. The chain uses TRBV6-5 and TRBJ2-7, with unresolved D. Germline lookup yields CDR1 MNHEY and CDR2 SVGAGI. V lost 4 bases and J lost 1, with 17 bases in between. The CDR3 covers 16 residues. The CDR3 DNA is TGTGCCAGCAGTTCCGCAGACCGGGCCTTTTCCTACGAGCAGTACTTC. Its translation: CASSSADRAFSYEQYF.

The chain couples TRBV7-2 to TRBJ1-5, with unresolved D. Trimming shortened V by 1 base and J by 7 bases, and 11 bases separated the two germline ends. The germline gives CDR1 SGHTA, CDR2 FQGNSA. The CDR3 is 14 residues long. CDR3 sequence (DNA): TGTGCCAGCAGCTTAGGCCAGCCGGCCCAGCCCCAGCATTTT. Protein sequence: CASSLGQPAQPQHF.

The table lists this clone with a few counts. The gene calls are TRBV4-1 and TRBJ2-1; D is possibly TRBD1 or TRBD2 (5 bases each). Germline lookup yields CDR1 MGHRA and CDR2 YSYEKL. The length of the CDR3 is 15 residues. The V and J ends lost 1 base and 5 bases respectively, with 12 bases between them. As DNA, the CDR3 is TGCGCCAGCAGCCAAGTAGGGACGGGGAACAATGAGCAGTTCTTC. This encodes CASSQVGTGNNEQFF.

The chain links TRBV6-1 to TRBJ1-1, with a possible D match to TRBD1 (6 bases). This CDR3 is 14 amino acids long. CDR1 and CDR2 from the germline V gene are MNHNS and SASEGT. V lost 5 bases to trimming and J lost 1 base, with 11 bases between them. The CDR3 nucleotides are TGTGCCAGCAGTCGGACAGACGAGAACACTGAAGCTTTCTTT. This translates into CASSRTDENTEAFF.

This CDR3 is CASSSGGTEAFF. CDR3 nucleotides: TGCGCCAGCAGCTCAGGGGGGACTGAAGCTTTCTTT. V and J are TRBV5-1 and TRBJ1-1, with 7 bases that match TRBD1. The CDR3 runs 12 residues. Germline V gene sequence: CDR1 SGHRS, CDR2 YFSETQ. With 3 bases clipped from V and 5 bases from J, the junction kept 1 base outside the gene matches.

The sample holds a few counts of this clone. The chain carries TRBV5-5 and TRBJ2-3, with no clear D. The V gene lost 5 bases and the J gene lost 0 bases, with 4 bases spanning the gap. CDR3 size: 12 residues. Looked up from germline, CDR1 is SGHKS and CDR2 is YYEKEE (reference sequence). CDR3 in amino acids: CASSTSTDTQYF. The CDR3 nucleotides are TGTGCCAGCAGTACTAGCACAGATACGCAGTATTTT.

The V call is TRBV4-2, the J call TRBJ2-1; D is ambiguous. Trimming removed 0 bases at V and 8 bases at J, with 14 bases between. Germline V gene data show CDR1 as LGHNA and CDR2 as YNFKEQ. The CDR3 is 15 residues long. The CDR3, as DNA: TGTGCCAGCAGCCAAGACCGTAACGAGCCTTATGAGCAGTTCTTC. Its translation is CASSQDRNEPYEQFF.

This clone was observed a few times. The J gene is TRBJ2-1, the V gene TRBV7-2; TRBD1 might be the D (6 bases). Germline loops: CDR1 SGHTA, CDR2 FQGNSA. V was shortened by 7 bases and J by 3 bases, with 10 bases between the two germline ends. The CDR3 spans 13 residues. CDR3: CASIRTDYNEQFF. CDR3 DNA: TGTGCCAGCATTCGGACAGACTACAATGAGCAGTTCTTC.

The chain uses TRBV27 and TRBJ1-1, with TRBD1 matching over 9 bases. The junction had 9 bases not matched to a gene; V was cut back by 5 bases and J by 5 bases. The CDR3 totals 15 residues. Germline CDR1 is MNHEY and CDR2 is SMNVEV (reference sequence). The CDR3 nucleotides read TGTGCCAGCAGTCCTCGCACAGGGGGCCTGACTGAAGCTTTCTTT. Protein product: CASSPRTGGLTEAFF.

The CDR3 DNA reads as TGTGCCTGGAACGACTTGGATAGCAATCAGCCCCAGCATTTT. This sequence encodes CAWNDLDSNQPQHF. J is TRBJ1-5 and V is TRBV30; D not resolved. The germline gives CDR1 GTSNPN, CDR2 SVGIG (reference sequence). Trimming shortened V by 4 bases and J by 0 bases, and 10 bases separated the two germline ends. The CDR3 runs 14 residues. Full variable domain (rest looked up from reference TRBV30 and TRBJ1-5): SQTIHQWPATLVQPVGSPLSLECTVEGTSNPNLYWYRQAAGRGLQLLFYSVGIGQISSEVPQNLSASRPQDRQFILSSKKLLLSDSGFYLCAWNDLDSNQPQHFGDGTRLSIL.

J is TRBJ1-1 and V is TRBV7-9; a possible D gene is TRBD1 (6 bases). CDR1 is SEHNR and CDR2 is FQNEAQ in the germline V gene (reference sequence). This CDR3 is 15 amino acids long. The ends were cut back, 6 bases at V and 1 base at J, with 15 bases in the middle. The CDR3 region has the DNA TGTGCCAGCAGTCACTCGGGCAGGGGGAACACTGAAGCTTTCTTT. Translating gives CASSHSGRGNTEAFF.

The rearrangement joins TRBV5-4 to TRBJ1-6; no definite D call. The germline CDR1 and CDR2 sequences are SGHNT and YYREEE (reference sequence). This CDR3 has 13 residues. Trimming shortened V by 0 bases and J by 9 bases, and 7 bases separated the two germline ends. Written as DNA, the CDR3 is TGTGCCAGCAGCTTGGGAAGCCCTTCACCCCTCCACTTT. It codes for CASSLGSPSPLHF.

The rearrangement links TRBV10-3 to TRBJ2-7, with 8 bases fitting TRBD2. The CDR3 length is 13 residues. Germline CDR1 reads ENHRY; CDR2 reads SYGVKD. After removal of 7 bases from V and 3 bases from J, the junction contained 5 bases not matched to a gene. CDR3 sequence reads: CAIKERENYEQYF. The CDR3 region has the DNA TGTGCCATCAAAGAGCGGGAGAACTACGAGCAGTACTTC.

This clone has a handful of counts. The chain couples TRBV7-9 to TRBJ2-3, with D perhaps matching TRBD1 (6 bases). The CDR3 is made up of 12 amino acids. Germline V gene data show CDR1 as SEHNR and CDR2 as FQNEAQ (reference sequence). The V gene lost 8 bases and the J gene lost 4 bases, with 10 bases spanning the gap. The CDR3 DNA sequence: TGTGCCAGCGGGGCAGGGGCAGATACGCAGTATTTT. Its translation is CASGAGADTQYF.

This clone was counted a few times. The CDR3 protein is CASSGAGTVRVEQYF. CDR3 sequence (DNA): TGTGCCAGCAGTGGAGCTGGTACAGTCCGAGTCGAGCAGTACTTC. The chain is built from TRBV2 and TRBJ2-7; no clear D gene. The CDR3 covers 15 residues. Per the germline V gene, CDR1 is SNHLY and CDR2 is FYNNEI. V was trimmed by 4 bases and J by 6 bases, leaving 19 bases between them.

The chain couples TRBV5-1 to TRBJ2-1; TRBD1 aligns across 11 bases. There are 16 residues in the CDR3. The germline CDR1 and CDR2 sequences are SGHRS and YFSETQ. The junction had 4 bases not matched to a gene; V was cut back by 1 base and J by 4 bases. In nucleotides, the CDR3 is TGCGCCAGCAGCTTGTTAGGGGACAGGGGGTACAATGAGCAGTTCTTC. Amino acids: CASSLLGDRGYNEQFF.